This TCR beta chain appears in the sequencing data of a study of Ad26.COV2.S vaccination and SARS-CoV-2 variants. Findings of the study overall: Those who received vaccine or placebo ended up with similar non-spike TCR breadth. Spike-specific TCR breadth was greater after Ad26.COV2.S than placebo. In TCR breadth and depth analyses, total T cell responses may have been underestimated.

The repertoire was sequenced with immunoSEQ multiplex PCR; TCRdb's copy has only in-frame clones and lacks some. The table includes some 190,000 clones, roughly 89% detected once. This clone came up once. No antigen is known for it. The source was peripheral blood, collected after recovery from COVID-19. The TCR was taken from a human donor who had recovered from COVID-19.

The CDR3 region has the DNA TGTGCCAGCAGCCAGGGCGGGGGACAAAACATTCAGTACTTC. Translating gives CASSQGGGQNIQYF. This chain connects TRBV14 to TRBJ2-4; 7 positions agree with TRBD2. The V gene's germline CDR1 is SGHDN and CDR2 FVKESK. The CDR3 has 14 amino acids. The V gene end was trimmed by 3 bases and the J gene end by 5 bases; junction bases not matched to a gene: 4. Combining the CDR3 with reference TRBV14 and TRBJ2-4 gives the whole variable domain EAGVTQFPSHSVIEKGQTVTLRCDPISGHDNLYWYRRVMGKEIKFLLHFVKESKQDESGMPNNRFLAERTGGTYSTLKVQPAELEDSGVYFCASSQGGGQNIQYFGAGTRLSVL.